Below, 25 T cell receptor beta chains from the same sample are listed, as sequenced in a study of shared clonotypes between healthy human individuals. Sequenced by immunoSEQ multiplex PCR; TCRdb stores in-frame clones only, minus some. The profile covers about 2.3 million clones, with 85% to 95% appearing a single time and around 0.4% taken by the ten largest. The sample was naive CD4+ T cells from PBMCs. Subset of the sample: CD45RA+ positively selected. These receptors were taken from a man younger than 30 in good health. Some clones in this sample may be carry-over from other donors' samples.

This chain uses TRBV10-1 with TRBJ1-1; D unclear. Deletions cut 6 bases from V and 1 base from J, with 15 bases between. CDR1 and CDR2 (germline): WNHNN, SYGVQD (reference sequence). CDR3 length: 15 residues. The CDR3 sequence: CASSREVTTNTEAFF. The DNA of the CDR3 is TGCGCCAGCAGCCGCGAAGTGACAACGAACACTGAAGCTTTCTTT.

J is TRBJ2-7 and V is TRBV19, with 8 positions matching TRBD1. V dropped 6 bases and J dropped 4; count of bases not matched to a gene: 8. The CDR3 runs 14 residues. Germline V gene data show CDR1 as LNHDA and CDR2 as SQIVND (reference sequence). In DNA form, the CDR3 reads TGTGCCAGTAGGGCGACAGGGGACGTATACGAGCAGTACTTC. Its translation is CASRATGDVYEQYF.

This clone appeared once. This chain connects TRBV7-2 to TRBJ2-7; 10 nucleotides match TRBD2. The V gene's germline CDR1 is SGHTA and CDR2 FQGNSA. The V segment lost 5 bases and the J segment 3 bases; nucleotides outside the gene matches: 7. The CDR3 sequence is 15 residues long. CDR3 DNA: TGTGCCAGCAGCGACACGGCTAGCGGGAGCTACGAGCAGTACTTC. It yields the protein CASSDTASGSYEQYF.

Here the CDR3 reads CASSLGGTGGFNEQYF. The CDR3 coding sequence is TGCGCCAGCAGCTTGGGAGGGACAGGGGGGTTCAACGAGCAGTACTTC. This chain connects TRBV5-1 to TRBJ2-7; 11 positions match TRBD1. V shed 0 bases and J 5 bases; nucleotides not matched to a gene: 7. This CDR3 is 16 amino acids long. Germline V lookup: CDR1 SGHRS, CDR2 YFSETQ.

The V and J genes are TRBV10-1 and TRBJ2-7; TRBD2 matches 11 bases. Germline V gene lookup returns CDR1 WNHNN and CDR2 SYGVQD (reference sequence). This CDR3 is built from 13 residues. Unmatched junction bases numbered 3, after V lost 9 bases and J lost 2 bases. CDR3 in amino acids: CARVAGGPYEQYF. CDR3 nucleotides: TGCGCCAGGGTAGCGGGGGGGCCCTACGAGCAGTACTTC.

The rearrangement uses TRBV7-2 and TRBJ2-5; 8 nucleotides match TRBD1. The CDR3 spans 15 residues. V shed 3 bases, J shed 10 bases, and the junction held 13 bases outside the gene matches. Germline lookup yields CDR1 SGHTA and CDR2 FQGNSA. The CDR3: CASSFGTPRGTGQYF. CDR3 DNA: TGTGCCAGCAGCTTTGGGACACCCCGGGGGACAGGCCAGTACTTC.

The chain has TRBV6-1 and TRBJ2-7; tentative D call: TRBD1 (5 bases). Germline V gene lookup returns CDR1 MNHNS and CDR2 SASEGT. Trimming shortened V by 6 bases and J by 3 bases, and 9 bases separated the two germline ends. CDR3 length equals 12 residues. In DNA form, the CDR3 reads TGTGCCAGCAGCCCAGGGAACTACGAGCAGTACTTC. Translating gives CASSPGNYEQYF.

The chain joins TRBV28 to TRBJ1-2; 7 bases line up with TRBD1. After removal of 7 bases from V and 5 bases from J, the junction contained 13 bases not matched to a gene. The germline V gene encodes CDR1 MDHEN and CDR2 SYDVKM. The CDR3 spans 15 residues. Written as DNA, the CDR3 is TGTGCCAGCACCCTTACTCGGGACAGAGTTTATGGCTACACCTTC. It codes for CASTLTRDRVYGYTF.

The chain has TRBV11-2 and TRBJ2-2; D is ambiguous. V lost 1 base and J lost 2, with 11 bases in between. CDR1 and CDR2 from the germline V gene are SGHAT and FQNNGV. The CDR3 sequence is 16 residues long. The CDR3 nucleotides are TGTGCCAGCAGCTTAGTGGGCCTGGCTAACACCGGGGAGCTGTTTTTT. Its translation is CASSLVGLANTGELFF.

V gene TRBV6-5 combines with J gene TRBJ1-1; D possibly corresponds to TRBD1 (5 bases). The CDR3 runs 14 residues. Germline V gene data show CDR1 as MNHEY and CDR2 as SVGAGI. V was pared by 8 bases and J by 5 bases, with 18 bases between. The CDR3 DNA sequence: TGTGCCAGCGGACCCCGGGGGGGAGATACTGAAGCTTTCTTT. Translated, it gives CASGPRGGDTEAFF.

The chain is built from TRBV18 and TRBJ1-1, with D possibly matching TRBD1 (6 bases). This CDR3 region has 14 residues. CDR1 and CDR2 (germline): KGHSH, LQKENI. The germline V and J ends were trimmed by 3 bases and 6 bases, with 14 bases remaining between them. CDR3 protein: CASSPGQRVSEAFF. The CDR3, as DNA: TGTGCCAGCTCACCTGGACAGCGGGTGTCTGAAGCTTTCTTT.

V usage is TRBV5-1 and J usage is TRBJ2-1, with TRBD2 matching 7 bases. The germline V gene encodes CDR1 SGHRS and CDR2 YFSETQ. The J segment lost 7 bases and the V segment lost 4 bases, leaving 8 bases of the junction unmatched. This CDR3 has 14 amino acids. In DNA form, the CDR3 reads TGCGCCAGCAGCCCCTCTAGCGGTGGGAATGAGCAGTTCTTC. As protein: CASSPSSGGNEQFF.

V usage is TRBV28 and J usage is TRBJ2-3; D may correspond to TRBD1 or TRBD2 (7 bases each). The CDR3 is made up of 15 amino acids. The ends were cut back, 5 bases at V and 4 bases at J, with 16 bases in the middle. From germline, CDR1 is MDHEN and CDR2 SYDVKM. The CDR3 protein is CASSQGGARADTQYF. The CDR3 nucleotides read TGTGCCAGCAGTCAGGGGGGGGCGAGGGCAGATACGCAGTATTTT.

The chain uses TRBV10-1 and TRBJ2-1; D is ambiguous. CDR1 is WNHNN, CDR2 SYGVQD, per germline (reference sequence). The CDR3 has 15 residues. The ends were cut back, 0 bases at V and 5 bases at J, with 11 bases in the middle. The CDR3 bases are TGCGCCAGCAGTGAGTCAGTTAGTCGGGACAATGAGCAGTTCTTC. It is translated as CASSESVSRDNEQFF.

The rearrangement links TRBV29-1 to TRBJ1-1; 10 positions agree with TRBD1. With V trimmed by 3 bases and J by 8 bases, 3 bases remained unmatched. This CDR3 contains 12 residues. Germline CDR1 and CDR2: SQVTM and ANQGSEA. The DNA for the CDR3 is TGCAGCGTTGACGGGACAGGGGTCGAAGCTTTCTTT. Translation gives CSVDGTGVEAFF.

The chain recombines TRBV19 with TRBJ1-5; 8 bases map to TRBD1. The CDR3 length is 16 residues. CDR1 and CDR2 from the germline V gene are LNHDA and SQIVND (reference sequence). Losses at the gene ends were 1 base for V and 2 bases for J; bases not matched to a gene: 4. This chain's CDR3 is CASSIVSGQGNQPQHF. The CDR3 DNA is TGTGCCAGTAGTATAGTGTCGGGACAGGGCAATCAGCCCCAGCATTTT.

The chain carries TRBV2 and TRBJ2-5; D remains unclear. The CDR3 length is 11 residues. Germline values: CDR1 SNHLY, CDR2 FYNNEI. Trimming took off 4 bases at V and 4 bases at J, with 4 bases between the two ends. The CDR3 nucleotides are TGTGCCAGCAGTGCCACAGAGACCCAGTACTTC. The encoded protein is CASSATETQYF.

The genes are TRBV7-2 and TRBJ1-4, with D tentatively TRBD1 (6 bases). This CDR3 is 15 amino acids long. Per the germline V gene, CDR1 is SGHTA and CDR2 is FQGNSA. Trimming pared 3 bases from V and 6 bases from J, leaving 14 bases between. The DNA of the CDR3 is TGTGCCAGCAGCTTGACAGGAGGGGGACATGAAAAACTGTTTTTT. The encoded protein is CASSLTGGGHEKLFF.

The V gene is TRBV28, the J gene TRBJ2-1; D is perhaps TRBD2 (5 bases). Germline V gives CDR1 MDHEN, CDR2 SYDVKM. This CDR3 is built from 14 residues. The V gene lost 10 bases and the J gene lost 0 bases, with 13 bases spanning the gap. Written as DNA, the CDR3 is TGTGCCACTGGACGGGGAAGCTCCTACAATGAGCAGTTCTTC. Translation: CATGRGSSYNEQFF.

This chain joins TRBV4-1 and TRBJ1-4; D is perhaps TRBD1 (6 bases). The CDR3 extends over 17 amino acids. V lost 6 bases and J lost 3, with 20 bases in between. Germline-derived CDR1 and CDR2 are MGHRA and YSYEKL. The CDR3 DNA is TGCGCCAGCAGACCGTTCGCGGCCAGGGGACCTAATGAAAAACTGTTTTTT. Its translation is CASRPFAARGPNEKLFF.

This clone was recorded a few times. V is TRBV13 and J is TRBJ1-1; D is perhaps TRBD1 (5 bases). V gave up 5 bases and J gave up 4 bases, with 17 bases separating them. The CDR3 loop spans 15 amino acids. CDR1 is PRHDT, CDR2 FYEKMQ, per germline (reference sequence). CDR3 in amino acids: CASSRRDPGGTEAFF. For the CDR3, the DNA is TGTGCCAGCAGCCGCAGGGACCCTGGGGGCACTGAAGCTTTCTTT.

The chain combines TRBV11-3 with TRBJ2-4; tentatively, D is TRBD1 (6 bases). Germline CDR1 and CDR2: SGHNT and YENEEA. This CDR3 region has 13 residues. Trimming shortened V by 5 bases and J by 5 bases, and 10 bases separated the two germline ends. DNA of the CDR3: TGTGCCAGCAGCCTCCGGACAGAAAACATTCAGTACTTC. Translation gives CASSLRTENIQYF.

This CDR3 reads CASSWRTVRDTEAFF. DNA for the CDR3: TGCGCCAGCAGCTGGCGGACAGTACGGGACACTGAAGCTTTCTTT. The chain recombines TRBV5-1 with TRBJ1-1; D is perhaps TRBD1 (6 bases). The CDR3 totals 15 residues. V lost 3 bases to trimming and J lost 3 bases, with 15 bases between them. Germline V CDR1 and CDR2: SGHRS, YFSETQ.

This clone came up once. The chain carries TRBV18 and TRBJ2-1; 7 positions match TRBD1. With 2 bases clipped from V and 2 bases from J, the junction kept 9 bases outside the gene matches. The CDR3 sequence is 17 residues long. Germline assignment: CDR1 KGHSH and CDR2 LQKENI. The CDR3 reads CASSPVWDSPPYNEQFF. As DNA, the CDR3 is TGTGCCAGCTCACCAGTTTGGGACAGCCCCCCCTACAATGAGCAGTTCTTC.

CDR3 sequence reads: CAISGRGLEGKDTQYF. DNA for the CDR3: TGTGCCATCAGTGGGAGGGGACTAGAGGGTAAAGATACGCAGTATTTT. V is TRBV10-3 and J is TRBJ2-3, with 8 bases fitting TRBD2. CDR1 and CDR2 (germline): ENHRY, SYGVKD. Trimming took 4 bases from V and 5 from J; bases not matched to a gene: 11. There are 16 residues in the CDR3.